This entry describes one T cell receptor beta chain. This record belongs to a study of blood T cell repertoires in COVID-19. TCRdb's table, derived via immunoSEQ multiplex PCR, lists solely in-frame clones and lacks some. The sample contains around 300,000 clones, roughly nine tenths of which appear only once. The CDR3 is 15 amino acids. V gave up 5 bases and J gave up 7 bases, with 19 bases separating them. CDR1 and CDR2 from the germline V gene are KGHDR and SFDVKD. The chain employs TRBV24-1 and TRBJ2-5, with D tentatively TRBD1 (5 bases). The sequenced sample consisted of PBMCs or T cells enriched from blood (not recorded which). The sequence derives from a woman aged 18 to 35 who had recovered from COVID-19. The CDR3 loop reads CATSGPPGPRGTQYF. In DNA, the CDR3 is TGTGCCACCAGTGGTCCGCCGGGCCCTAGGGGGACCCAGTACTTC.